The 6 T cell receptor beta chains below come from one sample, sequenced in a study of T-cell reconstitution after alpha-beta-depleted transplantation in children. Using unique molecular identifiers, the investigators prepared the TCRbeta library. TCRdb passed the PCR reads through MiXCR, listing each CDR3 protein once. The profile shows about 210,000 distinct CDR3 sequences, approximately 17% of them singletons. The input for sequencing was PBMCs, mostly from graft donor cells, taken 360 days after TCRalphabeta/CD19-depleted stem cell transplant. All receptors come from a male patient aged 2 to 9 who had a stem cell transplant for acute lymphoblastic leukemia, so the T cells may come from the graft donor.

This clonotype occurred a few times. The chain combines TRBV25-1 with TRBJ2-7; weak D call: TRBD1 (6 bases). V shed 2 bases and J shed 3 bases, with 11 bases lying between them. CDR1 is MGHDK and CDR2 is SYGVNS in the germline V gene. The CDR3 extends over 14 amino acids. CDR3 in DNA: TGTGCCAGCAGTGAACCGGACAGTGACTACGAGCAGTACTTC. It codes for CASSEPDSDYEQYF.

The chain couples TRBV18 to TRBJ2-5, with 7 bases lining up with TRBD2. Looked up from germline, CDR1 is KGHSH and CDR2 is LQKENI. V dropped 6 bases and J dropped 4; count of bases not matched to a gene: 8. CDR3 size: 14 residues. CDR3 in amino acids: CASSPNRGGETQYF. The CDR3 nucleotides read TGTGCCAGCTCCCCGAACCGCGGGGGAGAGACCCAGTACTTC. The complete variable domain, with remaining parts taken from reference TRBV18 and TRBJ2-5, reads NAGVMQNPRHLVRRRGQEARLRCSPMKGHSHVYWYRQLPEEGLKFMVYLQKENIIDESGMPKERFSAEFPKEGPSILRIQQVVRGDSAAYFCASSPNRGGETQYFGPGTRLLVL.

The chain couples TRBV5-1 to TRBJ2-5; D is undetermined. The CDR3 contains 15 residues. V lost 0 bases and J lost 4, with 13 bases in between. Germline CDR1 reads SGHRS; CDR2 reads YFSETQ. CDR3 loop: CASSLDSRPVETQYF. CDR3 nucleotide sequence: TGCGCCAGCAGCTTGGACTCCCGACCTGTAGAGACCCAGTACTTC.

The J gene is TRBJ2-4, the V gene TRBV24-1; D is perhaps TRBD2 (7 bases). Germline V lookup: CDR1 KGHDR, CDR2 SFDVKD. The CDR3 extends over 14 amino acids. The germline V and J ends were trimmed by 5 bases and 7 bases, with 14 bases remaining between them. The CDR3 coding sequence is TGTGCCACCAGTGTCGGGGGGCCCACTAACATTCAGTACTTC. Protein product: CATSVGGPTNIQYF.

This clonotype was counted a few times. V usage is TRBV4-3 and J usage is TRBJ2-3, with TRBD2 matching over 8 bases. This CDR3 region has 16 residues. The J segment lost 3 bases and the V segment lost 2 bases, leaving 7 bases of the junction unmatched. CDR1 and CDR2 from the germline V gene are LGHNA and YSLEER. The CDR3 region has the DNA TGCGCCAGCAGCCAAACCGGGACTAGTCCAACAGATACGCAGTATTTT. Translating it yields CASSQTGTSPTDTQYF.

Only a few counts were recorded for this clonotype. This sequence joins TRBV2 and TRBJ2-5; D remains ambiguous. This CDR3 has 11 amino acids. Trimming took 7 bases from V and 3 from J, leaving 6 bases between them. CDR1 and CDR2 from the germline V gene are SNHLY and FYNNEI. The CDR3 protein is CASTQEETQYF. The DNA of the CDR3 is TGTGCCAGCACCCAGGAAGAGACCCAGTACTTC.